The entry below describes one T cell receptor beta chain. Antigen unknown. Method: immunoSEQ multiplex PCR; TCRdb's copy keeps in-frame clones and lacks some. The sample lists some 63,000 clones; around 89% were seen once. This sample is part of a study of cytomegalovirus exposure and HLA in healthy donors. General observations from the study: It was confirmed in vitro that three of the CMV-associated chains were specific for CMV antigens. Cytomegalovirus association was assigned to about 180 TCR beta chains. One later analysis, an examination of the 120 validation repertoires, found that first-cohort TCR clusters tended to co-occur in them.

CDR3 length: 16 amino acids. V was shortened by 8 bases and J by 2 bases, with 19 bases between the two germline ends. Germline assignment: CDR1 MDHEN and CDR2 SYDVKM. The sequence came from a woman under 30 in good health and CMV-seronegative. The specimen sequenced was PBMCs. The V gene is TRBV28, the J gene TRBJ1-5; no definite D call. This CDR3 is CASGGTPKWGNQPQHF. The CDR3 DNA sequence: TGTGCCAGCGGAGGTACACCAAAATGGGGCAATCAGCCCCAGCATTTT.